This T cell receptor beta chain was recovered during a study of blood T cell repertoires in COVID-19. Overall study context: Italy, Spain and the United States were the sources of the convalescent and acute COVID-19 samples.

As originally analysed: By means of reference gene primer amplification, nucleated cell counts were estimated. The table came from immunoSEQ multiplex PCR; TCRdb's copy has only in-frame clones and leaves some out. For V, J and clone size, that table is used; D and trimming come from the DNA. Found here are 300,000 or so clones, around 86% of them singletons; the top ten hold approximately 4.4%. This CDR3 is 15 amino acids long. Germline V gene data show CDR1 as SNHLY and CDR2 as FYNNEI. J was trimmed by 6 bases and V by 8 bases; bases with no gene match: 12. Categorization into cohorts depended on clinical history that participants reported. The table lists this clone with a count of one.

The chain has TRBV2 and TRBJ2-1, with 8 positions matching TRBD1. The source material was PBMCs or T cells enriched from blood (not recorded which). The clonotype was recovered from a woman aged 40 to 49 with acute COVID-19. CDR3 loop: CASQRQGRKANEQFF. Here the CDR3 DNA reads TGTGCCAGCCAACGACAGGGGCGGAAAGCCAATGAGCAGTTCTTC.